This T cell receptor beta chain originates from a study of T cells in Graves' hyperthyroidism and ophthalmopathy (dated by TCRdb to the late 2010s). Looking at the study overall: Peripheral blood samples were taken at the time of initial diagnosis, prior to any treatment. A discovery cohort of roughly 100 patients, about 40 with Graves' ophthalmopathy and approximately 57 with stable Graves' hyperthyroidism, was used to find distinguishing TCR V-J signatures. Whether ophthalmopathy could be predicted prospectively was tested in an independent validation cohort made up of about 20 hyperthyroidism patients plus 17 patients who later progressed to ophthalmopathy. For training and testing, the 80 to 100 patients in the discovery cohort were randomly divided in a 7:3 ratio. Thyroid tissue and blood T-cell repertoires from six Graves' hyperthyroidism patients were also compared in the study. After sampling, hyperthyroidism patients received methimazole starting at 30 mg daily, and ophthalmopathy patients received high-dose intravenous methylprednisolone. According to the paper, TCR Vbeta CDR3 sequencing was carried out on about 140 peripheral blood samples, which came from over 40 ophthalmopathy, around 74 hyperthyroidism and 17 progressor patients.

Termini included, the CDR3 measures 16 amino acids. The DNA shown is the 48-base CDR3, in frame from base 1. V ends up 5 bases short and J 0 bases short, with an unmatched junction base count of 8. In the germline V gene (reference sequence), CDR1 corresponds to DFQATT and CDR2 to SNEGSKA. A patient counted as having stable Graves' hyperthyroidism if no progression to ophthalmopathy occurred over 18 months of follow-up. Hyperthyroidism patients were newly diagnosed, had a disease duration of under 2 months, and were aged 18 to 65 years. The study excluded patients with uncontrolled infections, other autoimmune diseases, pregnancy or lactation. Diagnoses were based on clinical symptoms, serum thyroxine and TRAb, thyroid ultrasound and orbital computed tomography. Ficoll-Paque density gradient centrifugation was used to isolate PBMCs from approximately 10 ml of fresh peripheral blood. Trizol reagent was used to extract total RNA, and RNA quality was then checked on an Agilent 2100 Bioanalyzer.

Overall results and qualifications from the work: In validation, the model predicted progression to ophthalmopathy a median of about 6.8 months before onset, with roughly 68% sensitivity and roughly 73% specificity. Most expanded thyroid clonotypes (frequency above 0.001) were also found in blood, which suggests that blood repertoires may mirror thyroid immune responses. A 13 V-J signature model separated ophthalmopathy from stable hyperthyroidism, with about 88% sensitivity and about 81% specificity in cross-validation and 80%/75% in testing. Sample size was not statistically predetermined, and blinding of investigators to group allocation was not performed.

The TCR beta CDR3 regions were amplified from RNA transcripts. For the first round of RT-PCR on the TCR CDR3, the HTBI primer set was used together with the Qiagen OneStep RT-PCR kit. The libraries were constructed in a second round of multiplex PCR and then size-selected and purified. Sequencing of the libraries was done on an Illumina HiSeq2000 using paired-end 100 bp reads. From the authors' description of their analysis: SOAPnuke was used to process the raw data, throwing out any read that contained adapters or uncalled bases, had a mean Phred below 15, or lacked an exact constant-primer or identifier match. High-quality paired reads were merged with COPE v1.2.5, and unique nucleotide sequences were defined as clonotypes. Clonotypes were aligned to IMGT TRBV, TRBD and TRBJ reference segments using MiTCR v1.1. The analysis was restricted to V-J combinations with a frequency above 0.0001, which together covered just over 98% of the repertoires. The TCS score was defined as the ratio of F50 (clonal expansion) to E x V (chaos), calculated using BLOSUM62-based TCRdist between CDR3 peptides within each V-J. Welch's t-statistics and random forest reduced several hundred V-J features to about 12, which were used in a naive Bayes classifier (R e1071). The raw public reads went through TCRdb reprocessing: fastp at Q25, MiXCR clone calling, in-frame beta chains kept. Each entry merges the rows of one CDR3 protein and shows their most common DNA and genes. The V and J calls here are based on TCRdb, not the publication. The sample contains about 360,000 distinct CDR3 sequences, about 13% of them found a single time. 9.2% of the sample is taken by the ten largest.

Concerning this clonotype: Its binding antigen is unknown. The conserved phenylalanine or tryptophan is not found at the CDR3 terminus, so this likely reflects a read error.

The sequence was obtained from a woman under 30 with Graves' hyperthyroidism. Sequenced: blood. The receptor chain draws on TRBV20-1 and TRBJ1-1; 11 bases in the junction line up with TRBD1. In nucleotide form, the sequence is TGCAGTGCTCCGGACAGGGGGCGAGAGATGAACACTGAAGCTTTCCTT. Protein translation: CSAPDRGREMNTEAFL.